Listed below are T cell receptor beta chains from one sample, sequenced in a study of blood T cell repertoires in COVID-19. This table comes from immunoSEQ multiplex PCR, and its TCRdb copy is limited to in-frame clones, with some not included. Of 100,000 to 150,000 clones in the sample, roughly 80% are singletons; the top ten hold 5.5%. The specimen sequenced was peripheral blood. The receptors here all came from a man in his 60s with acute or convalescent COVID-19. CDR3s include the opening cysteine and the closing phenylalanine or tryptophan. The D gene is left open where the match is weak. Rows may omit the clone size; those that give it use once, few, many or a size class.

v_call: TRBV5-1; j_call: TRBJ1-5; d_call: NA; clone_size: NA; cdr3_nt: TGCGCCAGCAGCAAAGAAGGGGGTGGACATCAGCCCCAGCATTTT; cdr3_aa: CASSKEGGGHQPQHF
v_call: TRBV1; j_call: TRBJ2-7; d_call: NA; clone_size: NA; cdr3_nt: TGCACCATCCTCAGGCGAACTAGCGGGGGGGAAAACACCTACGAGCAGTACTTC; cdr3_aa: CTILRRTSGGENTYEQYF
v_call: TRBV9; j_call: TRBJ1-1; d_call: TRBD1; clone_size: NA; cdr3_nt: TGTGCCAGCAGCGTAGGGGCGGGACAGTTGAACACTGAAGCTTTCTTT; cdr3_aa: CASSVGAGQLNTEAFF
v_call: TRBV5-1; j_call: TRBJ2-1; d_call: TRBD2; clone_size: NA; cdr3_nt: TGCGCCCGCGCCGGGGGGCGGGGGGCCAACAATGAGCAGTTCTTC; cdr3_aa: CARAGGRGANNEQFF
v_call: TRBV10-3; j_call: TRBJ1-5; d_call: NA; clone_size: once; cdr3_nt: TGTGCCACCCAGACAGAATATAGCAATCAGCCCCAGCATTTT; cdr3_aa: CATQTEYSNQPQHF
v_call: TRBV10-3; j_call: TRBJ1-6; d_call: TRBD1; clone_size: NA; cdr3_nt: TGTGCCATCGGGGAAGGACAGGGAATTGGTTCACCCCTCCACTTT; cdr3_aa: CAIGEGQGIGSPLHF
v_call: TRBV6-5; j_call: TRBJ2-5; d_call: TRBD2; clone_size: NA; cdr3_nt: TGTGCCAGCACTGTACACGGGGAGGGAGGCGAGACCCAGTACTTC; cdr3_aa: CASTVHGEGGETQYF
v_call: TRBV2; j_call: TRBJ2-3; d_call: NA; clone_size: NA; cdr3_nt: TGTGCCAGCAGTGAGTCCCTAGCAACAGATACGCAGTATTTT; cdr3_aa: CASSESLATDTQYF
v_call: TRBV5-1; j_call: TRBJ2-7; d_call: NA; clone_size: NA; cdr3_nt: TGCGCCAGCAGGGCCAGGCAAGAGTCCTACGAGCAGTACTTC; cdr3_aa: CASRARQESYEQYF
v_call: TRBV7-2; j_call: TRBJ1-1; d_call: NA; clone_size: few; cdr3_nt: TGTGCCAGCAGCCGAGACACTGAAGCTTTCTTT; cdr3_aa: CASSRDTEAFF
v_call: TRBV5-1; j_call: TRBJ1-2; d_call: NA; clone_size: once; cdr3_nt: TGCGCCAGCAGCTTGGATGACAGCAACTATGGCTACACCTTC; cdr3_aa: CASSLDDSNYGYTF
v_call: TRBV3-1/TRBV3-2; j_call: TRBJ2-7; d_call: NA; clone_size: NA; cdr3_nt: TGTGCCAGCAGCCAAGGATTTGGCCCTAGAGCCTACGAGCAGTACTTC; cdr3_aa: CASSQGFGPRAYEQYF
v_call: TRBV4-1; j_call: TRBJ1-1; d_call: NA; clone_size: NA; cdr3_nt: TGCGCCAGCAGCCTCGAGAGGGGGGGTTACACTGAAGCTTTCTTT; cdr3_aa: CASSLERGGYTEAFF
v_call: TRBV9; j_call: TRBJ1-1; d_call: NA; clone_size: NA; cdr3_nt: TGTGCCAGCAGCGTAGCCAGGAACACTGAAGCTTTCTTT; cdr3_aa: CASSVARNTEAFF
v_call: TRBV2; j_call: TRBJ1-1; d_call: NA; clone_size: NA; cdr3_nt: TGTGCCAGCAGTTCCCGGACCAATTACAGGAGCACTGAAGCTTTCTTT; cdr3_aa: CASSSRTNYRSTEAFF
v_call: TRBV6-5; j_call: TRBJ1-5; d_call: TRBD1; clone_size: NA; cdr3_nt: TGTGCCAGCAGTCCCGGGACAGACTCAATCAAGCCCCAGCATTTT; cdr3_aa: CASSPGTDSIKPQHF
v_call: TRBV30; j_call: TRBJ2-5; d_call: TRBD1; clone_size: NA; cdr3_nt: TGTGCCTGGAGTACCGGGACAGGAGTTCAAGAGACCCAGTACTTC; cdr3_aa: CAWSTGTGVQETQYF
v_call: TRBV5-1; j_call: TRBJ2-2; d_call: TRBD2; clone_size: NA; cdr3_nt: TGCGCCAGCAGCTTGGCCCTCGGGGGAGGGCTTACGACCGGGGAGCTGTTTTTT; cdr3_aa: CASSLALGGGLTTGELFF
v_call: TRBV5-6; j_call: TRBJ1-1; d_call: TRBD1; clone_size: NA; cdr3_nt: TGTGCCAGCAGCTTAAACAGGGGGATGAACACTGAAGCTTTCTTT; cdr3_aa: CASSLNRGMNTEAFF
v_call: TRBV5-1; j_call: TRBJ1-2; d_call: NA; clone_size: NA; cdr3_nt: TGCGCCAGCAGCTTGGTAACAGGGAACTATGGCTACACCTTC; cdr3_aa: CASSLVTGNYGYTF
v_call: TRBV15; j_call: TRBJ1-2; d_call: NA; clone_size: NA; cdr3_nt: TGTGCCACCCGACAGGCTAGTTCACCATTCCCCCGTGGCTACACCTTC; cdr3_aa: CATRQASSPFPRGYTF
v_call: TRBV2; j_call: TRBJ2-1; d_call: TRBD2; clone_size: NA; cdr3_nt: TGTGCCAGCAGCCCCCTAGCGGGGTACAATGAGCAGTTCTTC; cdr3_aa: CASSPLAGYNEQFF
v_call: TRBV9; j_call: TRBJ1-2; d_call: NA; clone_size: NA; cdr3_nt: TGTGCCAGCAGCGTAGAGGCAGGGCATGGCTACACCTTC; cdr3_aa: CASSVEAGHGYTF
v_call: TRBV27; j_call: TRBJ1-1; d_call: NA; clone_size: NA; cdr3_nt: TGTGCCAGTTCATGGCGGGAGGGGCTGGGGGCTGAAGCTTTCTTT; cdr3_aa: CASSWREGLGAEAFF
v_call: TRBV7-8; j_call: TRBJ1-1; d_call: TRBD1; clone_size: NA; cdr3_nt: TGTGCCAGCAGCTTAGCCGACAGGGGAGTTGAAGCTTTCTTT; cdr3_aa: CASSLADRGVEAFF
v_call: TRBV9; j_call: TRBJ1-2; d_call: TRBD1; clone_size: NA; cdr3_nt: TGTGCCAGCAGCGCACAGGGGGGGAGCAATGGCTACACCTTC; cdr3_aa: CASSAQGGSNGYTF
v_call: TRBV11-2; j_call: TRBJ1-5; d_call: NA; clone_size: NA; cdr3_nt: TGTGCCAGCAGTCGACAGACTGCCCAGCCCCAGCATTTT; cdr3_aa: CASSRQTAQPQHF
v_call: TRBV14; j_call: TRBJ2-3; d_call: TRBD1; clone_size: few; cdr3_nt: TGTGCCAGCAGCCAAGGACAGGGGGGAGGTTATACGCAGTATTTT; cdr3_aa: CASSQGQGGGYTQYF
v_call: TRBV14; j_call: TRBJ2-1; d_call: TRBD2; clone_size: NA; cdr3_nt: TGTGCCAGCAGCCAAGTCGAAGTACTAGCGGGAGGGGACAATGAGCAGTTCTTC; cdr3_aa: CASSQVEVLAGGDNEQFF
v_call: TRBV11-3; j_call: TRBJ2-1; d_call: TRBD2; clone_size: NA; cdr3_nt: TGTGCCAGCAGCTTAGATGGACTAGCGGTCTACAATGAGCAGTTCTTC; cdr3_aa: CASSLDGLAVYNEQFF
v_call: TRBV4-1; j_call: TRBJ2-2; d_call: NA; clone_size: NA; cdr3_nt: TGCGCCAGCAGCCAAGTGGGCTTACCCGGGGAGCTGTTTTTT; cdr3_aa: CASSQVGLPGELFF
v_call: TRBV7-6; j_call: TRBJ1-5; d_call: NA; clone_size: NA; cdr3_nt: TGTGCCAGCAGCTTAGGGCGGGGCGCTCAGCCCCAGCATTTT; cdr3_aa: CASSLGRGAQPQHF
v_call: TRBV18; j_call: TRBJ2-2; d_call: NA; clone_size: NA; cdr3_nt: TGTGCCAGCTCACCTCCACTTACCGGGGAGCTGTTTTTT; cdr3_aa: CASSPPLTGELFF
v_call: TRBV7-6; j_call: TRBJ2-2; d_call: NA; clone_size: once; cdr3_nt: TGTGCCAGCAGATTAGGAAGCGGCGGGGCCGGGGAGCTGTTTTTT; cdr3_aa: CASRLGSGGAGELFF
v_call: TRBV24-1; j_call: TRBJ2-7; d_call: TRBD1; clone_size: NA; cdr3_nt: TGTGCCACCAGTGACCAGGACAGGGACGAGCAGTACTTC; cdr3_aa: CATSDQDRDEQYF
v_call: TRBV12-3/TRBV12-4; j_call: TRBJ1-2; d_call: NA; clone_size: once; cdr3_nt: TGTGCCAGCAGTTTACAGGGCGCGGGCTACACCTTC; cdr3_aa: CASSLQGAGYTF
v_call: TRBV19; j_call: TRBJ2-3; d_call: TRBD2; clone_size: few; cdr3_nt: TGTGCCAGTAGCGCCCTAGCGGGAGGGACAGATACGCAGTATTTT; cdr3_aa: CASSALAGGTDTQYF